Each of the 6 T cell receptor beta chains below was sequenced from the same sample in a study of cytomegalovirus exposure and HLA in healthy donors. Sequencing was performed with immunoSEQ multiplex PCR; in TCRdb, only in-frame clones are kept and a portion is missing. In the table there are more than 110,000 clones, 85% to 90% of which are singletons. Sequencing was performed on PBMCs. These receptors all come from a young woman in good health and CMV-seropositive.

The V and J genes are TRBV7-6 and TRBJ2-7; D not resolved. V was shortened by 1 base and J by 1 base, with 8 bases between the two germline ends. CDR3 length equals 14 residues. Germline CDR1 and CDR2: SGHVS and FNYEAQ. CDR3 nucleotide sequence: TGTGCCAGCAGCTTAGAGGCAGCGTCCTACGAGCAGTACTTC. It translates to CASSLEAASYEQYF.

The rearrangement links TRBV27 to TRBJ1-1, with a possible D match to TRBD1 (5 bases). V was pared by 2 bases and J by 6 bases, with 13 bases between. The CDR3 contains 14 residues. Germline CDR1 reads MNHEY; CDR2 reads SMNVEV (reference sequence). CDR3 nucleotides: TGTGCCAGCAGTTTAGCATGGGGAGGGGCTGAAGCTTTCTTT. Translated, it gives CASSLAWGGAEAFF.

This chain links TRBV2 with TRBJ1-3; D is uncertain. The V end was cut by 4 bases, the J end by 2 bases, with 6 bases between. Germline values: CDR1 SNHLY, CDR2 FYNNEI. The CDR3 covers 13 residues. The CDR3 bases are TGTGCCAGCAGTGGATCGGCTGGAAACACCATATATTTT. Amino acids: CASSGSAGNTIYF.

This clone was detected only a few times. The chain uses TRBV30 and TRBJ1-1, with D perhaps matching TRBD1 (5 bases). V lost 2 bases to trimming and J lost 3 bases, with 10 bases between them. Germline CDR1 reads GTSNPN; CDR2 reads SVGIG (reference sequence). The length of the CDR3 is 13 residues. Written as DNA, the CDR3 is TGTGCCTGGAGTATGGACATAGACACTGAAGCTTTCTTT. Translated, it gives CAWSMDIDTEAFF.

The rearrangement joins TRBV18 to TRBJ1-6; 11 bases map to TRBD1. This CDR3 contains 14 residues. CDR1 is KGHSH, CDR2 LQKENI, per germline. The trim removed 5 bases at V and 9 bases at J, leaving 3 bases unmatched. DNA for the CDR3: TGTGCCAGCTCATCCGGGACAGGGGGTTCACCCCTCCACTTT. Residues: CASSSGTGGSPLHF.

The V call is TRBV28, the J call TRBJ1-2; possibly TRBD1 for D (6 bases). The germline V gene encodes CDR1 MDHEN and CDR2 SYDVKM. V shed 3 bases and J shed 0 bases, with 14 bases lying between them. CDR3 length: 16 residues. CDR3 amino acids: CASSLWDNPANYGYTF. For the CDR3, the DNA is TGTGCCAGCAGTTTGTGGGACAATCCCGCTAACTATGGCTACACCTTC.